This is a list of T cell receptor beta chains from one sample in a study of blood T cell repertoires in COVID-19. Sequencing used immunoSEQ multiplex PCR; TCRdb keeps in-frame clones, though not all of them. The sample lists around 320,000 clones; 90% to 95% were seen once. The sample comprised PBMCs or T cells enriched from blood (not recorded which). The receptors stem from a woman aged 25 to 39 who had been exposed to COVID-19. The CDR3 runs from the conserved cysteine through the conserved F or W. D genes are given only for firm matches. Size tells how often a clone was seen (once, few, many) or the class of an expanded clone, and some rows leave it out.

d_call	clone_size	v_call	j_call	cdr3_length	cdr3_aa	cdr3_nt
.	.	TRBV7-9	TRBJ2-1	13	CASSLGLYNEQFF	TGTGCCAGCAGCTTAGGACTTTACAATGAGCAGTTCTTC
.	.	TRBV10-3	TRBJ1-2	13	CAISEEGVYGYTF	TGTGCCATCAGTGAGGAGGGTGTCTATGGCTACACCTTC
.	.	TRBV4-3	TRBJ2-1	16	CASSQDMLLDYNEQFF	TGCGCCAGCAGCCAAGATATGTTACTAGACTACAATGAGCAGTTCTTC
.	.	TRBV11-2	TRBJ1-1	14	CASSLAGQNTEAFF	TGTGCCAGCAGCTTAGCAGGACAAAACACTGAAGCTTTCTTT
.	.	TRBV5-1	TRBJ2-5	13	CASSQGVQETQYF	TGCGCCAGCAGCCAAGGGGTTCAAGAGACCCAGTACTTC
TRBD1	.	TRBV15	TRBJ2-5	15	CATSGTDPIVETQYF	TGTGCCACCTCCGGGACAGACCCAATCGTAGAGACCCAGTACTTC
.	.	TRBV11-3	TRBJ1-1	13	CASSFMSSTEAFF	TGTGCCAGCAGTTTTATGTCGAGCACTGAAGCTTTCTTT
.	.	TRBV7-2	TRBJ2-7	15	CASSLEAGGHYEQYF	TGTGCCAGCAGCTTAGAGGCCGGGGGGCACTACGAGCAGTACTTC
.	.	TRBV7-8	TRBJ1-1	12	CASSGRAQGAFF	TGTGCCAGCAGCGGACGCGCGCAGGGAGCTTTCTTT
TRBD2	.	TRBV6-5	TRBJ2-3	14	CASRRTSGGTTQYF	TGTGCCAGCAGGAGGACTAGCGGGGGAACCACGCAGTATTTT
TRBD1	once	TRBV4-3	TRBJ2-1	16	CASSQLRDRLENEQFF	TGCGCCAGCAGCCAACTCCGGGACAGGCTTGAGAATGAGCAGTTCTTC
TRBD1	.	TRBV7-6	TRBJ1-5	16	CASSLAGDRGGQPQHF	TGTGCCAGCAGCTTAGCTGGGGACAGGGGCGGGCAGCCCCAGCATTTT
TRBD1	.	TRBV7-7	TRBJ2-7	15	CASSLGDRGTYEQYF	TGTGCCAGCAGCTTAGGGGACAGGGGCACCTACGAGCAGTACTTC
TRBD1	.	TRBV19	TRBJ1-3	14	CASSIRTGGNTIYF	TGTGCCAGTAGTATCCGGACAGGGGGAAACACCATATATTTT
TRBD1	.	TRBV10-3	TRBJ1-2	15	CAISDLDRAAYGYTF	TGTGCCATCAGTGACCTGGACAGGGCGGCCTATGGCTACACCTTC
.	.	TRBV5-6	TRBJ2-7	15	CASSLVPGPPYEQYF	TGTGCCAGCAGCTTGGTTCCAGGCCCACCCTACGAGCAGTACTTC
TRBD1	.	TRBV5-1	TRBJ1-6	14	CASSFQGVDSPLHF	TGCGCCAGCAGCTTCCAGGGGGTTGATTCACCCCTCCACTTT
.	.	TRBV7-9	TRBJ1-2	17	CASSALVGAFSNYGYTF	TGTGCCAGCAGCGCTCTGGTCGGAGCATTTTCTAACTATGGCTACACCTTC
TRBD1	.	TRBV5-1	TRBJ2-6	16	CASSPGQGFGANVLTF	TGCGCCAGCAGCCCGGGACAGGGATTTGGGGCCAACGTCCTGACTTTC
TRBD1	.	TRBV19	TRBJ2-7	16	CASSILGDRGRDEQYF	TGTGCCAGTAGTATATTGGGGGACAGGGGGCGGGACGAGCAGTACTTC
.	once	TRBV6-1	TRBJ2-3	16	CASSAQGGSSTDTQYF	TGTGCCAGCAGTGCCCAAGGGGGTTCTAGCACAGATACGCAGTATTTT
TRBD2	.	TRBV3-1/TRBV3-2	TRBJ2-2	20	CASSQSATSGGNFVGGELFF	TGTGCCAGCAGCCAGTCCGCGACTAGCGGGGGAAACTTCGTCGGCGGGGAGCTGTTTTTT
.	.	TRBV4-2	TRBJ2-7	14	CASSQDLVTYEQYF	TGTGCCAGCAGCCAAGATCTAGTTACCTACGAGCAGTACTTC
TRBD1	once	TRBV2	TRBJ1-2	16	CASSVGTGGFNYGYTF	TGTGCCAGCAGTGTAGGGACAGGGGGCTTCAACTATGGCTACACCTTC
.	few	TRBV4-3	TRBJ1-2	14	CASSHQTDNYGYTF	TGCGCCAGCAGCCATCAGACAGATAACTATGGCTACACCTTC
TRBD1	.	TRBV10-3	TRBJ1-1	17	CAISVGQGATWGTEAFF	TGTGCCATCAGTGTGGGACAGGGGGCAACCTGGGGCACTGAAGCTTTCTTT
.	.	TRBV5-5	TRBJ1-4	15	CASSLGQTTNEKLFF	TGTGCCAGCAGCCTCGGACAGACAACTAATGAAAAACTGTTTTTT
TRBD1	once	TRBV2	TRBJ1-6	13	CASSDRGRSPLHF	TGTGCCAGCAGTGATAGGGGGCGTTCACCCCTCCACTTT
.	.	TRBV19	TRBJ1-5	15	CASSPTIHPTQPQHF	TGTGCCAGTAGTCCGACAATACACCCCACACAGCCCCAGCATTTT
TRBD1	.	TRBV6-5	TRBJ1-5	14	CATAGQGGNQPQHF	TGTGCCACCGCGGGACAGGGAGGCAATCAGCCCCAGCATTTT
.	.	TRBV6-5	TRBJ1-5	15	CASSYNRDINQPQHF	TGTGCCAGCAGCTACAACCGGGACATAAATCAGCCCCAGCATTTT
.	.	TRBV3-1/TRBV3-2	TRBJ1-1	14	CASSQVTGHTEAFF	TGTGCCAGCAGCCAAGTAACAGGCCACACTGAAGCTTTCTTT
.	.	TRBV4-2	TRBJ1-2	13	CASSHPTGYGYTF	TGTGCCAGCAGCCACCCCACAGGCTATGGCTACACCTTC
.	once	TRBV6-5	TRBJ2-2	13	CASSYLNTGELFF	TGTGCCAGCAGTTACTTAAACACCGGGGAGCTGTTTTTT
.	.	TRBV4-3	TRBJ1-4	15	CASRPTGNTNEKLFF	TGCGCCAGCAGGCCCACAGGGAATACTAATGAAAAACTGTTTTTT
.	.	TRBV4-2	TRBJ1-3	16	CASSPQAEGIGNTIYF	TGTGCCAGCAGCCCCCAGGCGGAGGGAATTGGAAACACCATATATTTT
.	once	TRBV28	TRBJ1-2	16	CASSPLGEGSIYGYTF	TGTGCCAGCAGCCCTTTGGGGGAGGGTTCAATCTATGGCTACACCTTC
.	.	TRBV5-1	TRBJ2-7	15	CASSFGRGDSYEQYF	TGCGCCAGCAGTTTTGGACGTGGCGACAGCTACGAGCAGTACTTC
TRBD1	.	TRBV9	TRBJ1-4	15	CASSVEQGFGEKLFF	TGTGCCAGCAGCGTAGAACAGGGGTTTGGTGAAAAACTGTTTTTT
.	.	TRBV7-2	TRBJ2-7	14	CASSLTGGAYEQYF	TGTGCCAGCAGCCTGACGGGGGGCGCGTACGAGCAGTACTTC
.	once	TRBV19	TRBJ1-4	14	CASRFGLTNEKLFF	TGTGCCAGCCGATTCGGGTTAACTAATGAAAAACTGTTTTTT
TRBD1	.	TRBV11-2	TRBJ2-5	15	CASSLGTGYGETQYF	TGTGCCAGCAGCTTGGGGACAGGGTACGGGGAGACCCAGTACTTC
.	few	TRBV7-3	TRBJ2-2	15	CASSQVAGVTGELFF	TGTGCCAGCAGCCAGGTGGCAGGGGTAACCGGGGAGCTGTTTTTT
.	.	TRBV24-1	TRBJ2-1	13	CATGGAGYNEQFF	TGTGCCACCGGGGGGGCAGGCTACAATGAGCAGTTCTTC
.	.	TRBV12-3/TRBV12-4	TRBJ1-1	13	CASSLGRGTEAFF	TGTGCCAGCAGTTTAGGGAGGGGCACTGAAGCTTTCTTT
.	once	TRBV5-4	TRBJ1-5	15	CASSLHGVYNQPQHF	TGTGCCAGCAGCTTACACGGGGTTTACAATCAGCCCCAGCATTTT
.	.	TRBV3-1/TRBV3-2	TRBJ2-1	15	CASSLTSFGYNEQFF	TGTGCCAGCAGCCTGACTAGTTTCGGTTACAATGAGCAGTTCTTC
TRBD2	.	TRBV3-1/TRBV3-2	TRBJ2-3	17	CASSPRLAGGSTDTQYF	TGTGCCAGCAGCCCCAGACTAGCGGGGGGGAGCACAGATACGCAGTATTTT
.	.	TRBV9	TRBJ1-2	13	CASSRGRPYGYTF	TGTGCCAGCAGCAGAGGCCGGCCGTATGGCTACACCTTC
TRBD2	.	TRBV5-1	TRBJ2-3	14	CASSLRAGADTQYF	TGCGCCAGCAGCTTGCGAGCGGGGGCAGATACGCAGTATTTT